Listed here is a single T cell receptor (beta chain). In its sample, this clone was seen a few times. Which antigen it targets is not known. There are no base qualities to consult, and no much larger clone falls within one base. The data were obtained in a study of T cell responses to AZD1222 COVID-19 vaccine (dated by TCRdb to the early 2020s). Background on the whole study: AZD1222 recipients whose second dose came at about 4 weeks and those whose second dose came at about 12 weeks were combined into one group, since spike-specific TCR depth and breadth did not differ between the two schedules. TCR sequencing was performed for 230 to 250 trial participants, of whom some 200 were given two doses of AZD1222 and 26 were given two doses of MenACWY control vaccine. Trial participants were enrolled by age into subgroups of 18-55, 56-69 and 70-plus years, and around 150, 28 and 57 TCR-sequenced participants, respectively, were included in these subgroups.

Broad study findings and their caveats: Conclusions about previously exposed vaccinees are limited because only five to seven AZD1222 recipients were SARS-CoV-2 seropositive at baseline. Participants were mostly white British, with more females than males. The authors suggested clonal diversity may have been underestimated. Vaccine-associated CD4 TCRs spanned the whole spike protein, with dominant responses in regions 160-218 and 743-854. Because no day 14 peak-response samples were available, the repertoires could be characterized only after the peak T cell response. Reportedly, close to half of the unique spike-specific TCRs recognized epitopes lying outside the regions that are mutated in the B.1.351 and B.1.1.7 variants. The 56-69-year group was small, and its depth increase did not reach significance, likely because of low power. After two AZD1222 doses, spike-specific TCR breadth and depth were significantly higher than at day 0 and than in MenACWY recipients.

This specimen's time point label, per the study, means: baseline before first vaccination. Samples from vaccinated people were obtained from the UK trials COV001 and COV002, which included a single-blind randomized controlled phase 2/3 trial of AZD1222 (ChAdOx1 nCoV-19) in healthy adults. For TCRbeta chain sequencing, PBMC samples were collected from trial participants at day 0 and at day 28 after the second dose. The CDR3 regions of human TCRbeta chains were analyzed by immunosequencing. Per the authors' processing: TCRs in the repertoires were matched against a reference library of SARS-CoV-2-specific TCRs that had been generated with the MIRA antigen-specificity platform. Breadth was defined as the fraction of unique TCRs that were SARS-CoV-2-associated, and depth was defined as the fraction of total T cells that were SARS-CoV-2-associated. Using the MIRA data, each spike-specific TCR was mapped to the spike region that the TCR reacts to and placed in a CD4 or CD8 class. Log10-transformed breadth and depth values were compared by one-way ANOVA with Sidak's multiple comparisons tests. Entries here come from immuneACCESS through TCRdb and include only in-frame sequences with V and J called. Some clones fail to appear in such tables; in the studies checked, an unresolved V gene covers under half of the shortfall, and the cause of the remainder is unknown. The DNA gave D and trimming, while V, J and clone size come from that table. The sample table shows some 120,000 clones, and about 85% are seen once. The ten largest account for about 4.7% of the sample.

V gives up 3 bases and J gives up 1 base, and the segment between their germline ends measures 6 bases. CDR1 and CDR2 are read off the germline V gene as SGHNT and YENEEA. The CDR3 numbers 13 residues from cysteine through phenylalanine. Only the CDR3 portion is preserved as DNA: 39 bases, with reading frame beginning at the first base. This material consisted of peripheral blood, taken on day 0 of AZD1222 vaccination. The source is an adult in good health. This sequence uses TRBV11-3 and TRBJ1-1; the D gene is unclear. The CDR3 reads as follows: CASSLEKNTEAFF. The sequence in DNA is TGTGCCAGCAGCTTGGAGAAGAACACTGAAGCTTTCTTT.